The 9 T cell receptor beta chains below were found in one sample sequenced in a study of tumor and adjacent non-tumor tissue in lung cancer. No cell sorting was done before RNA was extracted from the tissue. More than 3 cm separated this lung sample from the edge of the tumor. The library came from three nested PCR rounds adapted from ARM-PCR protocols. TCRdb redid the calling of the multiplex PCR reads with MiXCR, one entry per CDR3 protein. Of 60,000 to 90,000 distinct CDR3 sequences in the sample, 55% to 70% were seen once. Sequencing was performed on distant non-tumor lung tissue. The receptors shown here come from a woman aged 50 to 65 with non-small cell lung cancer.

As for this clonotype: One end of the junction is discordant with germline, which a read error may explain. The chain employs TRBV6-2 or TRBV6-3 and TRBJ2-3; D may be TRBD1 (6 bases). This CDR3 contains 16 residues. Germline V gene sequence: CDR1 MNHEY, CDR2 SVGEGT. This CDR3 reads CASCTTRDTSTDMQYF. DNA for the CDR3: TGTGCCAGCTGCACCACCCGGGACACAAGCACAGATATGCAGTATTTT.

This clonotype has a count of ten or more. The rearrangement joins TRBV20-1 to TRBJ2-5; TRBD1 is a possible D gene (5 bases). This CDR3 contains 16 residues. Germline V lookup: CDR1 DFQATT, CDR2 SNEGSKA (reference sequence). Trimming stripped 3 bases from V and 4 bases from J, with 21 bases between. The CDR3 DNA reads as TGCAGTGCTAGTTGGGCAGGGCGAATCGGCGGAGAGACCCAGTACTTC. Its translation: CSASWAGRIGGETQYF.

With regard to this clonotype: Here the CDR3 omits its conserved ending phenylalanine or tryptophan, so a read error is the likely source. V gene TRBV6-6 combines with J gene TRBJ2-7; D ambiguous. Germline V gene data show CDR1 as MNHNY and CDR2 as SVGAGI (reference sequence). The CDR3 is 13 amino acids. The CDR3 DNA reads TGTGCCAGCAGTTACTCGGGGAACTACCAGCAGTACTCC. Its protein product is CASSYSGNYQQYS.

This clonotype was observed a handful of times. This may be a read error, as it is one base from a much larger clone. The rearrangement uses TRBV10-2 and TRBJ2-3; TRBD2 is a possible D gene (5 bases). The germline CDR1 and CDR2 sequences are WSHSY and SAAADI. This CDR3 comprises 12 residues. As DNA, the CDR3 is TGCGCCAACAGTGGGGTAGCGGATACGCAGTATTTT. Amino acids: CANSGVADTQYF.

There are many counts of this clonotype. V is TRBV6-1 and J is TRBJ1-1; 7 nucleotides match TRBD1. The CDR3 runs 13 residues. The V segment lost 7 bases and the J segment 5 bases; nucleotides outside the gene matches: 7. From germline, CDR1 is MNHNS and CDR2 SASEGT. The CDR3 here is CASISTGPTEAFF. CDR3 sequence (DNA): TGTGCCAGCATCTCGACAGGGCCTACTGAAGCTTTCTTT.

This clonotype was counted only a few times. A read error is possible here, since a much larger clone lies one base away. This sequence joins TRBV10-3 and TRBJ1-2; D possibly corresponds to TRBD1 (6 bases). The germline V and J ends were trimmed by 3 bases and 4 bases, with 15 bases remaining between them. CDR3 length equals 15 residues. The germline V gene has CDR1 ENHRY and CDR2 SYGVKD. The CDR3 region is CAISDPTGALYGYTF. CDR3 nucleotides: TGTGCCATCAGTGACCCGACAGGAGCCCTCTATGGCTACACCTTC.

Points on this clonotype: This could be a read error, since a much larger clone is one nucleotide away. This chain connects TRBV4-1 to TRBJ2-1; D is unresolved. CDR3 length equals 16 residues. With 7 bases removed from V and 4 bases from J, the gap between germline ends came to 20 bases. Germline values: CDR1 MGHRA, CDR2 YSYEKL. CDR3 sequence (DNA): TGCGCCAGCATCCAGGATCGTGGTTGGCTTTACAATGAGCAGTTCTTC. It specifies CASIQDRGWLYNEQFF.

The chain recombines TRBV2 with TRBJ2-1; a weak D match, TRBD2 (6 bases). The CDR3 sequence is 14 residues long. Between the trimmed V and J ends, which lost 10 bases and 7 bases, there was a span of 20 bases. CDR1 is SNHLY and CDR2 is FYNNEI in the germline V gene. CDR3 loop: CATRPGTEGNEQFF. As DNA, the CDR3 is TGTGCCACCAGACCCGGGACGGAGGGGAATGAGCAGTTCTTC.

Concerning this clonotype: This may be a read error: a much more frequent sequence differs by one nucleotide. This chain uses TRBV20-1 with TRBJ2-7; possibly TRBD1 for D (6 bases). The CDR3 sequence is 15 residues long. Germline V gene data show CDR1 as DFQATT and CDR2 as SNEGSKA (reference sequence). Trimming left V 5 bases short and J 0 bases short, with 17 bases between. CDR3 residues: CSADRSHMPSYEQYF. The CDR3, as DNA: TGCAGTGCTGACAGGAGTCACATGCCCTCCTACGAGCAGTACTTC.